Listed here are 17 T cell receptor beta chains from one sample, sequenced in a study of blood T cell repertoires in COVID-19. The table came from immunoSEQ multiplex PCR; TCRdb's copy has only in-frame clones and leaves some out. The sample shows about 240,000 clones, about 83% of them seen only once. Sequenced sample: peripheral blood. The receptors derive from a man aged 80 or over with acute or convalescent COVID-19.

V gene TRBV27 combines with J gene TRBJ2-1, with D possibly matching TRBD1 (5 bases). The V end was cut by 8 bases, the J end by 9 bases, with 17 bases between. The CDR3 is 13 amino acids. Germline V gives CDR1 MNHEY, CDR2 SMNVEV (reference sequence). The CDR3 bases are TGTGCCAGCGGAGAACTTACAGGTTTTGAGCAGTTCTTC. It specifies CASGELTGFEQFF.

The chain combines TRBV6-5 with TRBJ2-5, with 8 bases aligning to TRBD2. CDR1 MNHEY and CDR2 SVGAGI come from the germline V gene. The CDR3 runs 15 residues. V lost 8 bases and J lost 5; bases outside the gene matches: 13. The CDR3 DNA sequence: TGTGCCAGCTCCCCCGGGGGGGCGAGGGAGGAGACCCAGTACTTC. Its protein is CASSPGGAREETQYF.

This chain links TRBV9 with TRBJ1-1, with D perhaps matching TRBD1 (5 bases). Germline V gene lookup returns CDR1 SGDLS and CDR2 YYNGEE. V was trimmed by 2 bases and J by 5 bases, leaving 13 bases between them. The CDR3 covers 14 residues. CDR3 sequence: CASSVGQGVTEAFF. The CDR3 coding sequence is TGTGCCAGCAGCGTGGGTCAGGGCGTGACTGAAGCTTTCTTT. The full variable domain, its missing parts supplied by reference TRBV9 and TRBJ1-1, is DSGVTQTPKHLITATGQRVTLRCSPRSGDLSVYWYQQSLDQGLQFLIQYYNGEERAKGNILERFSAQQFPDLHSELNLSSLELGDSALYFCASSVGQGVTEAFFGQGTRLTVV.

This clone was detected a few times. This chain links TRBV5-3 with TRBJ1-6, with TRBD1 as a possible D gene (6 bases). TRBV5-3 is an open reading frame whose function is uncertain. V was shortened by 1 base and J by 7 bases, with 12 bases between the two germline ends. The CDR3 is 15 amino acids. This chain's CDR3 is CARSLQEGGNSPLHF. The DNA for the CDR3 is TGTGCCAGAAGCTTGCAAGAAGGGGGAAATTCACCCCTCCACTTT.

This rearrangement joins TRBV5-4 to TRBJ1-1, with TRBD1 matching 7 bases. V dropped 9 bases and J dropped 5; count of bases not matched to a gene: 10. Germline V gene data show CDR1 as SGHNT and CDR2 as YYREEE (reference sequence). The CDR3 sequence is 13 residues long. For the CDR3, the DNA is TGTGCCACCAGGGGGGGGGTCCGGACTGAAGCTTTCTTT. Residues: CATRGGVRTEAFF.

This clone was counted once. V gene TRBV28 combines with J gene TRBJ1-1; D uncertain. V shed 8 bases and J shed 6 bases, with 16 bases lying between them. Germline V gives CDR1 MDHEN, CDR2 SYDVKM. This CDR3 contains 13 residues. CDR3 nucleotides: TGTGCCAGCCTAATGGGTGGAGGCGCTGAAGCTTTCTTT. Translated: CASLMGGGAEAFF.

V is TRBV28 and J is TRBJ1-2; unclear D gene. This CDR3 has 12 amino acids. Germline CDR1 reads MDHEN; CDR2 reads SYDVKM. V was shortened by 2 bases and J by 8 bases, with 9 bases between the two germline ends. CDR3 amino acids: CASSLIRRGYTF. The CDR3 DNA reads as TGTGCCAGCAGTTTAATACGTCGGGGCTACACCTTC.

The V call is TRBV28, the J call TRBJ1-6; TRBD1 is a possible D gene (5 bases). Germline CDR1 reads MDHEN; CDR2 reads SYDVKM. CDR3 length: 13 residues. V lost 6 bases and J lost 10, with 13 bases in between. The CDR3 DNA is TGTGCCAGCAGGAGCAGGGTTGTCTCACCCCTCCACTTT. It codes for CASRSRVVSPLHF. The variable domain in full, completed from reference TRBV28 and TRBJ1-6, reads DVKVTQSSRYLVKRTGEKVFLECVQDMDHENMFWYRQDPGLGLRLIYFSYDVKMKEKGDIPEGYSVSREKKERFSLILESASTNQTSMYLCASRSRVVSPLHFGNGTRLTVT.

This rearrangement joins TRBV5-4 to TRBJ1-2; D remains ambiguous. The CDR3 runs to 15 residues. V was trimmed by 0 bases and J by 4 bases, leaving 13 bases between them. Germline CDR1 is SGHNT and CDR2 is YYREEE (reference sequence). CDR3 sequence reads: CASSLGGGVPYGYTF. Here the CDR3 DNA reads TGTGCCAGCAGCTTGGGCGGCGGGGTTCCCTATGGCTACACCTTC.

The chain combines TRBV28 with TRBJ1-1; D uncertain. Trimming took 9 bases from V and 7 from J, leaving 15 bases between them. This CDR3 has 12 amino acids. The germline V gene has CDR1 MDHEN and CDR2 SYDVKM. Here the CDR3 DNA reads TGTGCCAGTAGACCCTCAGGACTTGAAGCTTTCTTT. Translation gives CASRPSGLEAFF.

The V gene is TRBV7-9, the J gene TRBJ1-3, with D unresolved. Germline CDR1 and CDR2: SEHNR and FQNEAQ (reference sequence). V was cut by 5 bases and J by 0 bases, with 11 bases left in between. The CDR3 contains 15 residues. CDR3 nucleotides: TGTGCCAGCAGCGTAAGACCTAGCTCTGGAAACACCATATATTTT. This codes for CASSVRPSSGNTIYF.

The chain couples TRBV24-1 to TRBJ2-7; 9 bases are shared with TRBD1. CDR3 size: 15 residues. The germline V gene has CDR1 KGHDR and CDR2 SFDVKD. The junction had 6 bases not matched to a gene; V was cut back by 4 bases and J by 3 bases. CDR3 in DNA: TGTGCCACCAGTGACCCGAAGGGACAGGGCTACGAGCAGTACTTC. Encoded protein: CATSDPKGQGYEQYF.

This chain uses TRBV9 with TRBJ2-2, with TRBD2 matching over 10 bases. CDR3 length: 15 residues. Germline CDR1 is SGDLS and CDR2 is YYNGEE. Germline trimming cut 3 bases from V and 1 base from J; bases unmatched to any gene: 0. The CDR3: CASSGLAGNTGELFF. Here the CDR3 DNA reads TGTGCCAGCAGCGGACTAGCGGGGAACACCGGGGAGCTGTTTTTT.

This clone was seen a single time. This chain connects TRBV27 to TRBJ2-7, with D possibly TRBD1 on 6 matching bases. This CDR3 is 13 amino acids long. CDR1 and CDR2 (germline): MNHEY, SMNVEV (reference sequence). Trimming shortened V by 5 bases and J by 3 bases, and 11 bases separated the two germline ends. CDR3 nucleotide sequence: TGTGCCAGCAGTCCGACAGGTTGCTACGAGCAGTACTTC. Its translation is CASSPTGCYEQYF.

This rearrangement joins TRBV5-1 to TRBJ2-1, with 8 bases aligning to TRBD2. V shed 4 bases, J shed 4 bases, and the junction held 4 bases outside the gene matches. CDR1 is SGHRS and CDR2 is YFSETQ in the germline V gene. CDR3 length equals 14 residues. The chain's CDR3 is CASSREGPYNEQFF. The DNA of the CDR3 is TGCGCCAGCAGCCGGGAGGGCCCATACAATGAGCAGTTCTTC.

The chain employs TRBV6-2 or TRBV6-3 and TRBJ1-5; D possibly corresponds to TRBD1 (5 bases). The CDR3 consists of 14 residues. Trimming took off 2 bases at V and 3 bases at J, with 8 bases between the two ends. CDR1 is MNHEY and CDR2 is SVGEGT in the germline V gene. CDR3: CASSYRGDNQPQHF. CDR3 bases: TGTGCCAGCAGTTACAGGGGCGACAATCAGCCCCAGCATTTT.

V and J are TRBV28 and TRBJ2-3; TRBD2 matches at 9 bases. Losses at the gene ends were 7 bases for V and 5 bases for J; bases not matched to a gene: 13. Germline values: CDR1 MDHEN, CDR2 SYDVKM. The CDR3 has 16 amino acids. CDR3 sequence (DNA): TGTGCCAGCACGGAGGGTAGCGGGAGAATTGGAGATACGCAGTATTTT. It encodes CASTEGSGRIGDTQYF.